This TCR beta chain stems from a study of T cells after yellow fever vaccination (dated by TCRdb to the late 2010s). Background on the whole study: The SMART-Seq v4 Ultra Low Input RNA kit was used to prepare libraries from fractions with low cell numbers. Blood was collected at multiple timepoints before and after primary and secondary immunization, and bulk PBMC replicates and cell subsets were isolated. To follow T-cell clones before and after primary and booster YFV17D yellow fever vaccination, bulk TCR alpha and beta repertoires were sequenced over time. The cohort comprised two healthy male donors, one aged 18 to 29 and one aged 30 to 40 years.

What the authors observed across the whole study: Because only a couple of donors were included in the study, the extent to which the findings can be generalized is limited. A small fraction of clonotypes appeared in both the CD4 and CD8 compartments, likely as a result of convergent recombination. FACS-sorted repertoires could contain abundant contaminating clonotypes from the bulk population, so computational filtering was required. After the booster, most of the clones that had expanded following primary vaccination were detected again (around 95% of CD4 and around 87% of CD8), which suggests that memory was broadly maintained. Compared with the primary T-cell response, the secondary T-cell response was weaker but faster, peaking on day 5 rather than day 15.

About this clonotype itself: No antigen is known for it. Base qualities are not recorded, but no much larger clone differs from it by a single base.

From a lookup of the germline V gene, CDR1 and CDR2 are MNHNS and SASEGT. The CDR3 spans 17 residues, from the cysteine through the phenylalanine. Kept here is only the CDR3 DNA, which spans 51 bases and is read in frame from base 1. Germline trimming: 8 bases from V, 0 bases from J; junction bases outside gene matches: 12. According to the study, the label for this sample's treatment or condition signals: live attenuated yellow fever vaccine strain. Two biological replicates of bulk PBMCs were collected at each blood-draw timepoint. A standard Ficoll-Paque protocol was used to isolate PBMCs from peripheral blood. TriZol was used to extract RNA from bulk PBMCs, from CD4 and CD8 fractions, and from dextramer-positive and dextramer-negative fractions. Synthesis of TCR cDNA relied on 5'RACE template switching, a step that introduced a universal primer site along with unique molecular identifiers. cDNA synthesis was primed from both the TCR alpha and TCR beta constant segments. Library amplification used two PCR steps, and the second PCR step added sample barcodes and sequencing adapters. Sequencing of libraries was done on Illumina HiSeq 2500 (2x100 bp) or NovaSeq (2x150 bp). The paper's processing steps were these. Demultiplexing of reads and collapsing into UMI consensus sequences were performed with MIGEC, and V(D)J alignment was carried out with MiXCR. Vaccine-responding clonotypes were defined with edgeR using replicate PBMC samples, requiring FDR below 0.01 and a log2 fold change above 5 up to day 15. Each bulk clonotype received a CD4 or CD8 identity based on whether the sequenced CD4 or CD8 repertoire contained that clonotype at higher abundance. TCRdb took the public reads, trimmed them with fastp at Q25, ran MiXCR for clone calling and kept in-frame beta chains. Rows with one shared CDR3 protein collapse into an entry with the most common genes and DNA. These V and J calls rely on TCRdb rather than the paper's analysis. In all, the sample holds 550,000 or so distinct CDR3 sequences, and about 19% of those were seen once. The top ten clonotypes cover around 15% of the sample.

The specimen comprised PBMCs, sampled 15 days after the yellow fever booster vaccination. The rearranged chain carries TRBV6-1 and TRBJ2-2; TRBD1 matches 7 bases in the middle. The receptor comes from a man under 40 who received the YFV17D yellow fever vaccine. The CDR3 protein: CASPNRGGSANTGELFF. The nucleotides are TGTGCCAGCCCCAACAGGGGCGGCAGCGCGAACACCGGGGAGCTGTTTTTT.